One sample yielded the 19 T cell receptor beta chains listed below, sequenced in a study of radiotherapy plus CTLA-4 blockade in lung cancer. Only in-frame clones appear in the TCRdb table, and some are missing; sequencing was by immunoSEQ multiplex PCR. The data contain 53,000 or so clones, 86% of them singletons. The sequenced sample was peripheral blood, obtained from a patient treated with radiotherapy plus ipilimumab. The origin of the receptors is a human donor with non-small cell lung cancer that progressed on radiotherapy plus ipilimumab. Some clones in this sample may be carry-over from other donors' samples.

The chain combines TRBV7-7 with TRBJ1-3, with TRBD1 identical over 8 bases. Germline CDR1 SSHAT, CDR2 FNYEAQ (reference sequence). The length of the CDR3 is 13 residues. With 5 bases clipped from V and 8 bases from J, the junction kept 5 bases outside the gene matches. CDR3 sequence: CASSKDRGDTIYF. The CDR3 region has the DNA TGTGCCAGCAGCAAAGACAGGGGAGACACCATATATTTT.

A few counts support this clone. V is TRBV6-5 and J is TRBJ2-1; 8 bases agree with TRBD2. CDR1 is MNHEY and CDR2 is SVGAGI in the germline V gene. Trimming removed 6 bases from V and 11 bases from J; junction bases left unmatched: 9. The CDR3 totals 13 residues. In DNA, the CDR3 is TGTGCCAGCAGCCCGCTCCGGGAGGGGAAGCAGTTCTTC. It codes for CASSPLREGKQFF.

This clone appeared a few times. CDR3 bases: TGTGCCAGCAGTTCCCGGACAGGCGGGGTAGATGAAAAACTGTTTTTT. Encoded protein: CASSSRTGGVDEKLFF. The rearrangement joins TRBV6-6 to TRBJ1-4, with TRBD1 identical over 7 bases. CDR3 size: 16 residues. The J segment lost 6 bases and the V segment lost 4 bases, leaving 11 bases of the junction unmatched. Looked up from germline, CDR1 is MNHNY and CDR2 is SVGAGI (reference sequence).

This clone was seen a single time. This sequence joins TRBV15 and TRBJ2-1, with 9 positions matching TRBD2. The CDR3 consists of 16 residues. CDR1 LNHNV and CDR2 YYDKDF come from the germline V gene (reference sequence). The V segment lost 3 bases and the J segment 4 bases; nucleotides outside the gene matches: 7. CDR3 protein: CATSRGRSGGYNEQFF. DNA of the CDR3: TGTGCCACCAGCAGGGGCCGCAGCGGGGGGTACAATGAGCAGTTCTTC.

Here the CDR3 DNA reads TGCGCCAGCAGCCAAGTGATGAGCGGGGCGAACACCGGGGAGCTGTTTTTT. It is translated as CASSQVMSGANTGELFF. The chain is built from TRBV4-3 and TRBJ2-2, with 7 bases lining up with TRBD2. Per the germline V gene, CDR1 is LGHNA and CDR2 is YSLEER. The junction had 5 bases not matched to a gene; V was cut back by 1 base and J by 0 bases. The CDR3 runs to 17 residues.

The chain has TRBV19 and TRBJ2-1; TRBD1 matches 7 bases. V trimming: 3 bases; J trimming: 6 bases; junction bases outside the gene matches: 2. This CDR3 comprises 13 residues. CDR1 and CDR2 (germline): LNHDA, SQIVND (reference sequence). The CDR3 is CASSIEGANEQFF. For the CDR3, the DNA is TGTGCCAGTAGTATTGAGGGGGCCAATGAGCAGTTCTTC.

The chain uses TRBV29-1 and TRBJ1-1, with D possibly being TRBD1 (5 bases). The germline V gene has CDR1 SQVTM and CDR2 ANQGSEA. The length of the CDR3 is 13 residues. Trimming shortened V by 4 bases and J by 4 bases, and 13 bases separated the two germline ends. This CDR3 reads CSVGRGEGTEAFF. CDR3 DNA sequence: TGCAGCGTTGGAAGAGGGGAGGGCACTGAAGCTTTCTTT.

This rearrangement joins TRBV6-1 to TRBJ2-1, with 8 positions matching TRBD2. Trimming at V came to 6 bases and at J to 7 bases, leaving 5 bases not matched to a gene. The CDR3 loop spans 13 amino acids. Germline loops: CDR1 MNHNS, CDR2 SASEGT. The CDR3 DNA reads as TGTGCCAGCAGCGCGGGACTAGTTAATGAGCAGTTCTTC. It specifies CASSAGLVNEQFF.

The table lists this clone with a few counts. The genes are TRBV15 and TRBJ1-2; D ambiguous. There are 15 residues in the CDR3. Germline assignment: CDR1 LNHNV and CDR2 YYDKDF (reference sequence). V was cut by 5 bases and J by 0 bases, with 13 bases left in between. Here the CDR3 DNA reads TGTGCCACCAGCTTACTGGCGGGGTCTAACTATGGCTACACCTTC. Residues: CATSLLAGSNYGYTF.

Comment on this clone: Sequence at one end of the junction differs from germline and may be a read error. The chain is built from TRBV9 and TRBJ2-7; TRBD2 aligns across 12 bases. Germline V CDR1 and CDR2: SGDLS, YYNGEE. The CDR3 runs 14 residues. The CDR3 sequence is CASSVERTSGMQHF. CDR3 sequence (DNA): TGTGCCAGCAGCGTAGAAAGGACTAGCGGGATGCAACACTTC. The full variable domain, its missing parts supplied by reference TRBV9 and TRBJ2-7, is DSGVTQTPKHLITATGQRVTLRCSPRSGDLSVYWYQQSLDQGLQFLIQYYNGEERAKGNILERFSAQQFPDLHSELNLSSLELGDSALYFCASSVERTSGMQHFGPGTRLTVT.

The V call is TRBV11-2, the J call TRBJ2-7; the D gene is possibly TRBD2 (5 bases). Trimming cost V 5 bases and J 5 bases, with 19 bases left between them. The CDR3 runs to 15 residues. Germline CDR1 SGHAT, CDR2 FQNNGV. The CDR3 loop reads CASSPSVSTEDEQYF. CDR3 nucleotide sequence: TGTGCCAGCAGCCCCTCGGTCTCAACGGAGGACGAGCAGTACTTC.

In its sample, this clone was seen once. This chain joins TRBV7-3 and TRBJ1-6; D perhaps matches TRBD1 (5 bases). Trimming removed 2 bases at V and 8 bases at J, with 13 bases between. Germline-derived CDR1 and CDR2 are SGHTA and FQGTGA. The CDR3 contains 15 residues. Written as DNA, the CDR3 is TGTGCCAGCAGCTTATCGGCTGGGGCGGATTCACCCCTCCACTTT. Amino acid sequence: CASSLSAGADSPLHF.

This CDR3 is CASSVRRSSYNEQFF. CDR3 in DNA: TGTGCCAGCAGCGTTCGAAGGAGCTCCTACAATGAGCAGTTCTTC. The chain has TRBV14 and TRBJ2-1; D not resolved. Trimming took 5 bases from V and 0 from J, leaving 11 bases between them. The CDR3 sequence is 15 residues long. Per the germline V gene, CDR1 is SGHDN and CDR2 is FVKESK.

The chain recombines TRBV19 with TRBJ2-5, with 10 bases identical to TRBD1. Trimming cost V 6 bases and J 2 bases; bases outside gene matches: 3. Germline CDR1 is LNHDA and CDR2 is SQIVND (reference sequence). The CDR3 covers 14 residues. The DNA of the CDR3 is TGTGCCAGTAGCGACAGGGGGCTTCAAGAGACCCAGTACTTC. Translation gives CASSDRGLQETQYF.

The V gene is TRBV5-1, the J gene TRBJ1-2; D perhaps matches TRBD1 (5 bases). Trimming took off 4 bases at V and 6 bases at J, with 16 bases between the two ends. Germline values: CDR1 SGHRS, CDR2 YFSETQ. This CDR3 contains 14 residues. The DNA for the CDR3 is TGCGCCAGCAGCCTAACAGGATCTGAGGATGGCTACACCTTC. Translated, it gives CASSLTGSEDGYTF. The full variable domain, completed using reference TRBV5-1 and TRBJ1-2, is KAGVTQTPRYLIKTRGQQVTLSCSPISGHRSVSWYQQTPGQGLQFLFEYFSETQRNKGNFPGRFSGRQFSNSRSEMNVSTLELGDSALYLCASSLTGSEDGYTFGSGTRLTVV.

The rearrangement uses TRBV4-1 and TRBJ1-4; D is perhaps TRBD1 (6 bases). The CDR3 is made up of 14 amino acids. Germline V gene lookup returns CDR1 MGHRA and CDR2 YSYEKL. Trimming removed 5 bases from V and 7 bases from J, with 14 bases in between. Here the CDR3 reads CASSLGGAGEKLFF. CDR3 coding DNA: TGCGCCAGCAGCTTAGGGGGGGCGGGTGAAAAACTGTTTTTT.

This clone was observed a few times. The V and J genes are TRBV5-6 and TRBJ2-7; possibly TRBD2 for D (5 bases). Germline V lookup: CDR1 SGHDT, CDR2 YYEEEE. This CDR3 is 15 amino acids long. Trimming removed 4 bases at V and 0 bases at J, with 14 bases between. The DNA of the CDR3 is TGTGCCAGCAGCGCGGGTCCAGGTAGCTCCTACGAGCAGTACTTC. This encodes CASSAGPGSSYEQYF.

This sequence joins TRBV19 and TRBJ1-2, with 8 bases lining up with TRBD1. There are 14 residues in the CDR3. Trimming at V came to 6 bases and at J to 4 bases, leaving 7 bases not matched to a gene. Germline CDR1 and CDR2: LNHDA and SQIVND (reference sequence). CDR3 sequence: CASSDRGRSYGYTF. The CDR3 DNA reads TGTGCCAGTAGCGACAGGGGCCGGAGCTATGGCTACACCTTC.

The chain joins TRBV2 to TRBJ2-7; no clear D gene. Trimming left V 5 bases short and J 3 bases short, with 11 bases between. Germline CDR1 is SNHLY and CDR2 is FYNNEI. The CDR3 loop spans 13 amino acids. The CDR3 here is CASSRVRLYEQYF. In nucleotides, the CDR3 is TGTGCCAGCAGTCGAGTCAGGCTCTACGAGCAGTACTTC.